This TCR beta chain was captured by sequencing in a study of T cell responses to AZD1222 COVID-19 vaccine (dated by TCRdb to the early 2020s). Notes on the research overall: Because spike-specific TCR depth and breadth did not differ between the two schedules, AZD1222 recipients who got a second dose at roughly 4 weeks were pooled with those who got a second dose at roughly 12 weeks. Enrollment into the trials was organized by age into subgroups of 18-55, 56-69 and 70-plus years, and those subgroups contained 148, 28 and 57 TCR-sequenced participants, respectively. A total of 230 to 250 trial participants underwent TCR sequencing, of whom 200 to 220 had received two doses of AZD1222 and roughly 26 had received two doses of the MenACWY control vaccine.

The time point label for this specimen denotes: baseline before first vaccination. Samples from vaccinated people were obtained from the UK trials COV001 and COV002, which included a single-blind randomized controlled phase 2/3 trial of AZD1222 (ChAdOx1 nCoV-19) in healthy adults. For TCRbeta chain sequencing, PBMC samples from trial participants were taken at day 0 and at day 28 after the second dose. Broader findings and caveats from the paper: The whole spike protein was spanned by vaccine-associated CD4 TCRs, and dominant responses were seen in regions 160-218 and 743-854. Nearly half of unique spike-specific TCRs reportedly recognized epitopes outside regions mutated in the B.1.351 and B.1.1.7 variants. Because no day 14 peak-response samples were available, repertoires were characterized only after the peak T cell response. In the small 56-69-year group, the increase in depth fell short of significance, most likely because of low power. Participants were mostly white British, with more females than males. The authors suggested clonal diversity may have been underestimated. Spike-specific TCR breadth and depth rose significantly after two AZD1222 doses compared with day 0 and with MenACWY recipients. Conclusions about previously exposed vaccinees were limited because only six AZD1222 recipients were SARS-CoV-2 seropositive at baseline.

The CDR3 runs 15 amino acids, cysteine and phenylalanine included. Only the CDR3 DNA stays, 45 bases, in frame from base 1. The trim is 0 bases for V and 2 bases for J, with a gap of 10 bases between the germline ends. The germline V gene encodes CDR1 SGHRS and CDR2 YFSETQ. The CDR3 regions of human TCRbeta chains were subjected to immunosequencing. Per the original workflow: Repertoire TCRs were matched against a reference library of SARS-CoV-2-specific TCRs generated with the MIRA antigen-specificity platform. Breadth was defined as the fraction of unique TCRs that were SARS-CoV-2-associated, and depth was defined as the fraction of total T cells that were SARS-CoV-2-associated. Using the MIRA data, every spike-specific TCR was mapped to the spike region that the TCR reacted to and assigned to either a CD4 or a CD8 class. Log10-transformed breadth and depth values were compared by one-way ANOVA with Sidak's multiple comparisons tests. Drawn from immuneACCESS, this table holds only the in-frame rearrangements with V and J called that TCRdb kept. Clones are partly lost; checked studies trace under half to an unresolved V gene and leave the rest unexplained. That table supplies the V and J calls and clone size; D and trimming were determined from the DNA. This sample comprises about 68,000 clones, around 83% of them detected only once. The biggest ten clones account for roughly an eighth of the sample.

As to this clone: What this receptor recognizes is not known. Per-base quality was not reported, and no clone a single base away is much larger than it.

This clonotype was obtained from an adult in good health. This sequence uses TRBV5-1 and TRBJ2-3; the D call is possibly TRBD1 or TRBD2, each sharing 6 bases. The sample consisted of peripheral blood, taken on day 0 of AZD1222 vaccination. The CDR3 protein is CASSLGGALTDTQYF. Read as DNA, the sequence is TGCGCCAGCAGCTTGGGGGGGGCGCTCACAGATACGCAGTATTTT.